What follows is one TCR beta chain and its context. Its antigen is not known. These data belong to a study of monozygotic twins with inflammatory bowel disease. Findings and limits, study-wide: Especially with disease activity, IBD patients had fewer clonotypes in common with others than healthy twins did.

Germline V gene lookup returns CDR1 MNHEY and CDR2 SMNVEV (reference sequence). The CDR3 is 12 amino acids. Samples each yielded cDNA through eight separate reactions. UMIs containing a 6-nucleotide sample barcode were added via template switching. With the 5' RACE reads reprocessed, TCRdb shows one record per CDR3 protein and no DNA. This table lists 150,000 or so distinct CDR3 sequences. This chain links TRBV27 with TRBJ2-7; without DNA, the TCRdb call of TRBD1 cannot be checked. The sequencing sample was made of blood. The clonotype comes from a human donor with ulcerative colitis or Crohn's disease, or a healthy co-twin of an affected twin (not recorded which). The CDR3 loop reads CASKGGPYEQYF.